This entry is about one T cell receptor (beta chain). The repertoire was sequenced with immunoSEQ multiplex PCR; TCRdb's copy has only in-frame clones and lacks some. The sample holds about 560,000 clones, around 80% seen once. This CDR3 comprises 12 residues. Per germline, CDR1 MDHEN and CDR2 SYDVKM. V was pared by 4 bases and J by 7 bases, with 10 bases between. This record belongs to a study of shared clonotypes between healthy human individuals. The source is a middle-aged woman in good health. Some clones in this sample may be carry-over from other donors' samples. The genes are TRBV28 and TRBJ2-5; D is undetermined. Sample: PBMCs. CDR3 region: CASSSPPRTQYF. Here the CDR3 DNA reads TGTGCCAGCAGTTCCCCCCCGCGGACCCAGTACTTC.